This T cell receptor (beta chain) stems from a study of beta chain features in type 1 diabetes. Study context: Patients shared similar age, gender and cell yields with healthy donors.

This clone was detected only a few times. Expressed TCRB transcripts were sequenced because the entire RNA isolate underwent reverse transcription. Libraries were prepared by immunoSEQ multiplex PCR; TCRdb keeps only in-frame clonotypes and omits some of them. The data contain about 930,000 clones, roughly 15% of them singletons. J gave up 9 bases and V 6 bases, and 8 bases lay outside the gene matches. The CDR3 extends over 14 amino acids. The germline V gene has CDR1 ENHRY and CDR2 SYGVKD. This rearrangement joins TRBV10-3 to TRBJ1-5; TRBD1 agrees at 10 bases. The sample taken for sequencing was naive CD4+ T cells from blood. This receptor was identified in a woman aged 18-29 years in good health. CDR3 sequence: CAISPGQGTGPQHF. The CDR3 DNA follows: TGTGCCATCAGCCCGGGACAGGGGACTGGGCCCCAGCATTTT.